This T cell receptor beta chain came from a study of cytomegalovirus exposure and HLA in healthy donors. Across the study: Among 150 million to 200 million T cells, an earlier analysis found 120 million or so unique TCR beta sequences.

Points from the study as a whole: Clonal expansion, a later analysis showed, was greater in HLA-associated TCR beta chains than in equally common others.

Germline CDR1 is GTSNPN and CDR2 is SVGIG (reference sequence). The junction had 4 bases not matched to a gene; V was cut back by 0 bases and J by 3 bases. The CDR3 consists of 15 residues. The PCR was carried out with 60 Vbeta primers and 13 Jbeta primers. This table comes from immunoSEQ multiplex PCR, and its TCRdb copy is limited to in-frame clones, with some not included. The sample has some 42,000 clones. Points on this clone: The antigen is undetermined.

The sequenced sample consisted of PBMCs. The chain has TRBV30 and TRBJ2-3; 9 bases are a match to TRBD2. This sequence originates from a man aged 25-45 years in good health and CMV-seronegative. In DNA, the CDR3 is TGTGCCTGGAGTGTCACTAGCGGGCCGACAGATACGCAGTATTTT. Amino acids: CAWSVTSGPTDTQYF.